These 10 T cell receptor beta chains were sequenced from one sample in a study of vaccination and CD4 T cells after COVID-19. No antigen has been identified for these receptors. The Oncomine TCR Beta short-read assay was applied to DNA of cultured CD4+ T cells. One entry per CDR3 protein results from TCRdb running MiXCR on the PCR reads. The sample carries about 14,000 distinct CDR3 sequences, roughly 52% recorded once. Documented treatment: approximately 11-day PBMC culture with coronavirus spike peptide pools or control peptides (ViraFEST assay). Sequencing was performed on CD4+ T cells from blood, cultured in vitro. The receptors come from a human donor who had recovered from COVID-19.

The chain has TRBV7-2 and TRBJ1-2; no clear D. The CDR3 runs 15 residues. V was pared by 1 base and J by 7 bases, with 16 bases between. The V gene's germline CDR1 is SGHTA and CDR2 FQGNSA. This CDR3 reads CASSLVYRTASGYTF. CDR3 sequence (DNA): TGTGCCAGCAGCTTAGTGTATAGGACTGCGAGTGGCTACACCTTC.

The chain employs TRBV11-1 and TRBJ1-1; 11 bases map to TRBD1. The CDR3 contains 15 residues. V was pared by 0 bases and J by 4 bases, with 1 base of the junction left unmatched. Germline CDR1 and CDR2: SGHAT and FQDESV (reference sequence). CDR3 loop: CASSLAGTGGTEAFF. The CDR3 DNA reads TGTGCCAGCAGCTTAGCCGGGACAGGGGGCACTGAAGCTTTCTTT.

The rearrangement uses TRBV6-2 or TRBV6-3 and TRBJ1-5; D is ambiguous. Germline CDR1 MNHEY, CDR2 SVGEGT. This CDR3 region has 14 residues. Trimming left V 6 bases short and J 0 bases short, with 9 bases between. CDR3 DNA: TGTGCCAGCAGCCCGAATTATAGCAATCAGCCCCAGCATTTT. Amino acids: CASSPNYSNQPQHF.

The chain combines TRBV25-1 with TRBJ2-1; 10 bases agree with TRBD1. Germline CDR1 MGHDK, CDR2 SYGVNS. With V trimmed by 6 bases and J by 12 bases, 17 bases remained unmatched. CDR3 length: 16 amino acids. This CDR3 reads CASRASGGQGIFGQFF. CDR3 in DNA: TGTGCCAGCAGAGCCTCGGGGGGACAGGGGATCTTCGGGCAGTTCTTC.

Points on this clonotype: At one end the junction does not follow the germline gene, possibly because of a read error. J is TRBJ2-7 and V is TRBV2; possibly TRBD1 or TRBD2 for D (6 bases each). This CDR3 is built from 15 residues. CDR1 SNHLY and CDR2 FYNNEI come from the germline V gene. CDR3 nucleotide sequence: TGTGCCAGCAGTGAAGCGCTTCATCCGGGGGCGCAACATATCTTC. This gives the protein CASSEALHPGAQHIF.

This clonotype came up a few times. The V call is TRBV7-9, the J call TRBJ1-3; D gene unclear. The CDR3 runs to 12 residues. V was shortened by 6 bases and J by 3 bases, with 6 bases between the two germline ends. Germline loops: CDR1 SEHNR, CDR2 FQNEAQ (reference sequence). The CDR3 coding sequence is TGTGCCAGCAGGGGTGGTGGAAACACCATATATTTT. As protein: CASRGGGNTIYF.

CDR3 sequence (DNA): TGTGCCACCAGTGATCGACAGGGGTGGAGGAATGAGCAGTTCTTC. It encodes CATSDRQGWRNEQFF. The rearrangement uses TRBV24-1 and TRBJ2-1; TRBD1 matches 8 bases. V lost 3 bases and J lost 7; bases outside the gene matches: 7. Per the germline V gene, CDR1 is KGHDR and CDR2 is SFDVKD. This CDR3 is 15 amino acids long.

This chain joins TRBV7-8 and TRBJ2-5; TRBD2 agrees at 7 bases. Trimming at V came to 1 base and at J to 5 bases, leaving 4 bases not matched to a gene. The CDR3 totals 14 residues. Germline-derived CDR1 and CDR2 are SGHVS and FQNEAQ. The CDR3 DNA follows: TGTGCCAGCAGCTTAGAGCGGGGATCGGAGACCCAGTACTTC. Translating it yields CASSLERGSETQYF.

This sequence joins TRBV3-1 and TRBJ2-1; 10 bases align to TRBD2. From germline, CDR1 is LGHDT and CDR2 YNNKEL (reference sequence). The CDR3 consists of 16 residues. Trimming at V came to 4 bases and at J to 4 bases, leaving 7 bases not matched to a gene. The DNA for the CDR3 is TGTGCCAGCAGCCGCCCCCTAGCGGGGGATTACAATGAGCAGTTCTTC. It translates to CASSRPLAGDYNEQFF.

Only a few counts were recorded for this clonotype. The V gene is TRBV20-1, the J gene TRBJ2-7; 13 bases map to TRBD2. V shed 1 base, J shed 5 bases, and the junction held 2 bases outside the gene matches. Germline values: CDR1 DFQATT, CDR2 SNEGSKA (reference sequence). This CDR3 is 14 amino acids long. CDR3 loop: CSARGLAGGHEQYF. The CDR3 DNA is TGCAGTGCTAGAGGACTAGCGGGAGGCCACGAGCAGTACTTC.